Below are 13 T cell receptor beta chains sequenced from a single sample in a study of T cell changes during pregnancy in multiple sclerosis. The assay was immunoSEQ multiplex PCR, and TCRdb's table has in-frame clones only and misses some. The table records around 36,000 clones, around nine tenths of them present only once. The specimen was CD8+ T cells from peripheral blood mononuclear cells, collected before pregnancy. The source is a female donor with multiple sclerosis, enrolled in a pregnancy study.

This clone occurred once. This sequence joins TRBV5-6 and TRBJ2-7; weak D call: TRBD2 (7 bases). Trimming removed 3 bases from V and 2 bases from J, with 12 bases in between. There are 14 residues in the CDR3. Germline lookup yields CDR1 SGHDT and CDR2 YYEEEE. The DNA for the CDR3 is TGTGCCAGCAGCTGGAGGGGGGGACCCTACGAGCAGTACTTC. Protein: CASSWRGGPYEQYF.

This CDR3 reads CASSPLGDITDTQYF. For the CDR3, the DNA is TGTGCCAGCAGCCCCCTCGGGGACATCACAGATACGCAGTATTTT. The rearrangement uses TRBV7-8 and TRBJ2-3; D possibly corresponds to TRBD1 (6 bases). V was pared by 5 bases and J by 2 bases, with 14 bases between. The CDR3 is 15 amino acids. CDR1 is SGHVS, CDR2 FQNEAQ, per germline.

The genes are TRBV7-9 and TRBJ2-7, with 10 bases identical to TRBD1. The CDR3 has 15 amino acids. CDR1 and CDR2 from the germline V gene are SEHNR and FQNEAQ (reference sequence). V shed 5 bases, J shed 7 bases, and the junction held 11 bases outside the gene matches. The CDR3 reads CASSRRQGAPGEQYF. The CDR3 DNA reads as TGTGCCAGCAGCAGACGACAGGGGGCGCCGGGGGAGCAGTACTTC.

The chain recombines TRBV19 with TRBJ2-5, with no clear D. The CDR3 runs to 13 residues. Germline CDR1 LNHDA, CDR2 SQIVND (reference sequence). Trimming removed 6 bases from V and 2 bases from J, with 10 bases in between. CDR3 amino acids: CASSPDSQETQYF. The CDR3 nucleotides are TGTGCCAGTAGCCCCGACTCTCAAGAGACCCAGTACTTC.

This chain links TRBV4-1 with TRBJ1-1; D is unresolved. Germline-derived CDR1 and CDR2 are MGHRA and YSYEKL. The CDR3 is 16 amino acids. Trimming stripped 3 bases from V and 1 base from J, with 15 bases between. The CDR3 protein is CASSHGPNRENTEAFF. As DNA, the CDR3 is TGCGCCAGCAGCCATGGCCCAAACCGGGAGAACACTGAAGCTTTCTTT.

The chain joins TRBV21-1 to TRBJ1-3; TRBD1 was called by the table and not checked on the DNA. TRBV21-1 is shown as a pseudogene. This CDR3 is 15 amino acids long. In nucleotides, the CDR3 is TGTGCCAGATTGGGCAGGGGGTGGAGGAGAAACACCATATATTTT. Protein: CARLGRGWRRNTIYF.

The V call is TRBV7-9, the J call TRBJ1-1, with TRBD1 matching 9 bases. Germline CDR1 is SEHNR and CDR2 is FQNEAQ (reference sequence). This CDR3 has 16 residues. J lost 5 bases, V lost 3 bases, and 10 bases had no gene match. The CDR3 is CASSLSGTGSGTEAFF. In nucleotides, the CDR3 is TGTGCCAGCAGCTTGTCCGGGACAGGGAGCGGGACTGAAGCTTTCTTT.

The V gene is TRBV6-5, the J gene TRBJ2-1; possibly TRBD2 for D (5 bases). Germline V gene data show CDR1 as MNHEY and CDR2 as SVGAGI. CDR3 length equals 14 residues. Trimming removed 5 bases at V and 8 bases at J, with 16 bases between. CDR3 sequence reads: CASSNAGLRDEQFF. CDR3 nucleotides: TGTGCCAGCAGTAATGCCGGCCTGAGGGATGAGCAGTTCTTC.

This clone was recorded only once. DNA of the CDR3: TGTGCCACCCGACGGGACTACAATGAGCAGTTCTTC. Translation: CATRRDYNEQFF. The gene calls are TRBV25-1 and TRBJ2-1; D might be TRBD2 (5 bases). This CDR3 comprises 12 residues. V lost 10 bases to trimming and J lost 3 bases, with 10 bases between them. Per the germline V gene, CDR1 is MGHDK and CDR2 is SYGVNS.

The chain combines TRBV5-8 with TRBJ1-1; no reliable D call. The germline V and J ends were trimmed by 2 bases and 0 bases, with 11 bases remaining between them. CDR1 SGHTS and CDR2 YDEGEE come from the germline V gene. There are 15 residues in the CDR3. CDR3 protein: CASSFPDFMNTEAFF. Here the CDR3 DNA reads TGTGCCAGCAGCTTTCCGGACTTCATGAACACTGAAGCTTTCTTT.

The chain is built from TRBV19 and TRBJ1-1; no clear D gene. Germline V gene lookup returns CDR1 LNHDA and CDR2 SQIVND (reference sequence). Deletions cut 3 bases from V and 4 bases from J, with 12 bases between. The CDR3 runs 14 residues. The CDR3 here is CASSIKSVFTEAFF. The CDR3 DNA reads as TGTGCCAGTAGTATTAAATCAGTCTTCACTGAAGCTTTCTTT. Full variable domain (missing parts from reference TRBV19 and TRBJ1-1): DGGITQSPKYLFRKEGQNVTLSCEQNLNHDAMYWYRQDPGQGLRLIYYSQIVNDFQKGDIAEGYSVSREKKESFPLTVTSAQKNPTAFYLCASSIKSVFTEAFFGQGTRLTVV.

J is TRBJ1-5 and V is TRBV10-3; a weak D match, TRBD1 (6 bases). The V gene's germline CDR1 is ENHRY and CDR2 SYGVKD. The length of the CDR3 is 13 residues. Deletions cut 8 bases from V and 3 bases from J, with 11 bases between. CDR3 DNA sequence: TGTGCCATCCGGACAGAGTACAATCAGCCCCAGCATTTT. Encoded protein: CAIRTEYNQPQHF.

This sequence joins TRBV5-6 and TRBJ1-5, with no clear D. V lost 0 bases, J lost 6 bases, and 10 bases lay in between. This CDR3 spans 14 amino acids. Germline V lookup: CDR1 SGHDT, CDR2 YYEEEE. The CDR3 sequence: CASSLARDGQPQHF. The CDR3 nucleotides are TGTGCCAGCAGCTTGGCCCGGGATGGTCAGCCCCAGCATTTT.